This entry is about one T cell receptor (beta chain). What antigen it recognizes has not been identified. No much larger clone is present one base from it, and per-base qualities are unavailable. TCR CDR3 regions were amplified from genomic DNA by multiplex PCR using the deep immunoSEQ assay. Extracted genomic DNA from each cell subset was distributed evenly across all wells of several immunoSEQ 96-well plates, and each plate was treated as a replicate. For sorted subsets, roughly 190 ng of genomic DNA, equivalent to 25,000 to 30,000 T cell genomes, went into each replicate PCR. Purified libraries were measured with a Qubit 3.0 fluorometer, size-checked on a Bioanalyzer 2100, and measured again with the KAPA Library Quantification kit. Every immunoSEQ 96-well plate was sequenced on a separate single-read 150-cycle Illumina NextSeq 550 flow cell. The study's processing was this. Because the immunoSEQ output held only junctional sequences and lacked quality scores, the filtering could not match the filtering applied to full-length reads. Sequences were annotated with PyIR, a Python wrapper for IgBLAST v1.9, and V/J genes and CDR3 were assigned using IMGT germline references. Reads were filtered out if the reads had weak V/J assignments (E-value above 1e-6), no CDR3, stop codons, out-of-frame junctions, or ambiguous translated residues. A V3J clonotype was defined by an identical inferred V gene, J gene, and CDR3 amino acid sequence. Percentage overlap between repertoires was calculated by dividing the number of shared unique clonotypes by the size of the smaller repertoire. Richness of each repertoire was evaluated using RTK rarefaction, the Chao1 estimator, and Recon v2.1 estimates of unobserved clonotypes. Generation probabilities were computed with OLGA for all TCRbeta clonotypes obtained by the gDNA method from a handful of donors. TCRdb took over this immuneACCESS table, retaining in-frame rearrangements with V and J assigned. Such tables are incomplete; in checked studies, under half of the missing clones stem from an unresolved V gene, and the remainder is unexplained. The DNA was the basis for D and trimming; V, J and clone size are from that table. This sample holds roughly 2.1 million clones; more than 85% were observed only once. Jointly, the top ten make up approximately 1.7% of the sample.

The V end gives up 1 base and the J end 3 bases, leaving 4 bases in the junction not matched to a gene. From a lookup of the germline V gene (reference sequence), CDR1 and CDR2 are SEHNR and FQNEAQ. The CDR3 has 16 amino acids, counting the end cysteine and phenylalanine. Only the CDR3 part of the read is kept: 48 bases, read in frame from the first base. For the CD8 naive samples, CD45RO-negative cells were positively selected for CCR7, yielding a CD45RA+CCR7+ population from which TemRA cells were excluded. Donors were healthy HIV-negative adults with no recently reported acute infections or vaccinations. Only Caucasian adults living in Nashville, Tennessee, USA were represented among the donors. Blood was obtained by leukapheresis, after which PBMCs were separated by Ficoll-Histopaque density gradient centrifugation and cryopreserved in liquid nitrogen vapor phase. Analytical flow cytometry was used to check the purity and quantity of each magnetically sorted T cell population. From each sorted fraction, genomic DNA was isolated and quantified by UV absorbance on a Nanodrop 2000c.

This entry belongs to a study of shared clonotypes between healthy human individuals (dated by TCRdb to 2020 to 2021). In the study overall: Three men and two women, aged 18 to 49 years, made up the cohort. To estimate repertoire size and how much clonotypes are shared between individuals, the study performed deep sequencing of blood TCR repertoires from five healthy adults. Different laboratories and diverse techniques were used to prepare libraries and sequence TCR repertoires, to increase sequencing depth and limit assay-specific biases. For each donor, three plates each were used for CD4 naive and CD4 memory, two plates were used for CD8 naive, and one plate was used for CD8 memory. Between about 0.85 and 9.5 billion PBMCs per donor were obtained by leukapheresis.

What the work shows at the level of the full study, not this receptor alone: Because the study included only a small number of donors, the genetic and exposure-history diversity represented was limited. Larger estimated clonotype richness was generally found for naive subsets than for memory subsets. Across a handful of donors, 4.5% to 6.5% of naive CD4, approximately 3.5% of naive CD8, under 2.5% of memory CD4, and approximately 0.4% of memory CD8 clonotypes were shared. Rarefaction of sorted-subset datasets indicated incomplete sequencing despite the large sequencing depth. Sampling was restricted to blood, and TCR repertoires in tissue are likely to differ from TCR repertoires in blood. Higher generation probabilities were observed for clonotypes shared by all four sorted-subset donors than for non-shared clonotypes. Pairwise subsampling led to the expectation that sequencing depth would affect the degree of clonotype sharing among donors.

Sequencing input: naive CD8+ T cells from PBMCs. According to the study, the label for this sample's cell subset or site signals: CD45RA+CCR7+. The receptor chain draws on TRBV7-9 and TRBJ2-1, with 9 bases in between that match TRBD1. The origin of this receptor is a man in his late teens or twenties in good health. Some clones in this sample may be carry-over from other donors' samples. The nucleotides are TGTGCCAGCAGCTTAGGGGACAGGGAGCACTACAATGAGCAGTTCTTC. This is translated as CASSLGDREHYNEQFF.